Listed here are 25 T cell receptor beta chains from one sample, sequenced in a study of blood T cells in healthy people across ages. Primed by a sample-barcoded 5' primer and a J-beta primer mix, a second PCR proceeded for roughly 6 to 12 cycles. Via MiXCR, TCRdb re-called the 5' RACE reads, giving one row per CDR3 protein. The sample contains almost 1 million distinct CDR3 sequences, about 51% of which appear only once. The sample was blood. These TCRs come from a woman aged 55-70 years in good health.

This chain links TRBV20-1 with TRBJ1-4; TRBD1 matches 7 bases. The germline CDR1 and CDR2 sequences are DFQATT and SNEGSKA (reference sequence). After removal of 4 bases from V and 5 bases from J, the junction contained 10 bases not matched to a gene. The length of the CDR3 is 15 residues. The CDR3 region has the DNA TGCAGTGCTAAACAGGGGCGCTATGGGAATGAAAAACTGTTTTTT. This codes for CSAKQGRYGNEKLFF.

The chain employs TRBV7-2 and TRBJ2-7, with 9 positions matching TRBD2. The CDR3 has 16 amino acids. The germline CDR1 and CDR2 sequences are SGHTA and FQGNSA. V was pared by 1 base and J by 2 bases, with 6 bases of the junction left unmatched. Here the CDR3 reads CASSLGSSGKAYEQYF. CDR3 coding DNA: TGTGCCAGCAGCTTAGGCTCTAGCGGGAAGGCCTACGAGCAGTACTTC. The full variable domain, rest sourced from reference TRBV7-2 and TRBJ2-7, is GAGVSQSPSNKVTEKGKDVELRCDPISGHTALYWYRQSLGQGLEFLIYFQGNSAPDKSGLPSDRFSAERTGGSVSTLTIQRTQQEDSAVYLCASSLGSSGKAYEQYFGPGTRLTVT.

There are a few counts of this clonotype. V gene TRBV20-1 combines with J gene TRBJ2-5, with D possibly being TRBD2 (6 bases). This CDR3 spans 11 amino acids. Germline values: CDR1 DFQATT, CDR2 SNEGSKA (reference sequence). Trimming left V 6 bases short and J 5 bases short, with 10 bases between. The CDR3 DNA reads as TGCAGTGCAGAAGGGAGGGAGACCCAGTACTTC. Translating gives CSAEGRETQYF.

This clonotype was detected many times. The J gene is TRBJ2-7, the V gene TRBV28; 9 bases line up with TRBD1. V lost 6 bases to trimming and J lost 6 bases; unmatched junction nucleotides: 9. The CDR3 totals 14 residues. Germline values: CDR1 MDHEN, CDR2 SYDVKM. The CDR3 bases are TGTGCCAGCAGAGGTACAGGGGGCAGAGGCGAGCAGTACTTC. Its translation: CASRGTGGRGEQYF.

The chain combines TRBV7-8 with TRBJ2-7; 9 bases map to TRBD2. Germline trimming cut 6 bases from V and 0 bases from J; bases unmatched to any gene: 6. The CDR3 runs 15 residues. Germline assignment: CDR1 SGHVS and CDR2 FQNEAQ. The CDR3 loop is CASRVLAGNSYEQYF. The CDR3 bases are TGTGCCAGCAGAGTACTAGCGGGCAACTCCTACGAGCAGTACTTC.

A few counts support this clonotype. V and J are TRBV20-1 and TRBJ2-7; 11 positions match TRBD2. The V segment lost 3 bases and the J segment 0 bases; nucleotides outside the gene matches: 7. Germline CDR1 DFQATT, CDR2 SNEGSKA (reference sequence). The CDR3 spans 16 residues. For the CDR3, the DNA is TGCAGTGCTAGTCTAGCGGGAGGACGAGGCTCCTACGAGCAGTACTTC. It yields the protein CSASLAGGRGSYEQYF.

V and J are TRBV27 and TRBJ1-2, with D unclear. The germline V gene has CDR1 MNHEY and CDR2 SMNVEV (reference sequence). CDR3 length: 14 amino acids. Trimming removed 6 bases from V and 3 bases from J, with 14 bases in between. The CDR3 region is CASSLRPWDYGYTF. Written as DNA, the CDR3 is TGTGCCAGCAGCCTGAGGCCTTGGGACTATGGCTACACCTTC.

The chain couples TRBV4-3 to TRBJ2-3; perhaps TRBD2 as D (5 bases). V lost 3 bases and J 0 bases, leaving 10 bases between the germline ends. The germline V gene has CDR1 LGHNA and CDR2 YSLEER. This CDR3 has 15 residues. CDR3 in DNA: TGCGCCAGCAGCCACGGGGTTTCTAGCACAGATACGCAGTATTTT. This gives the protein CASSHGVSSTDTQYF.

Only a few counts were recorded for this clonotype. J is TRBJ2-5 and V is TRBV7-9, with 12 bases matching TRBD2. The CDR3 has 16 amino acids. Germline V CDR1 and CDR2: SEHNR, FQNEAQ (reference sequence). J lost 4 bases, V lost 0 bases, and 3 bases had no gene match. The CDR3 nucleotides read TGTGCCAGCAGCTTAGCTCTAGCGGGAGGGGCAGAGACCCAGTACTTC. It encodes CASSLALAGGAETQYF. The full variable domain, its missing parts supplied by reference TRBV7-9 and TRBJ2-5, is DTGVSQNPRHKITKRGQNVTFRCDPISEHNRLYWYRQTLGQGPEFLTYFQNEAQLEKSRLLSDRFSAERPKGSFSTLEIQRTEQGDSAMYLCASSLALAGGAETQYFGPGTRLLVL.

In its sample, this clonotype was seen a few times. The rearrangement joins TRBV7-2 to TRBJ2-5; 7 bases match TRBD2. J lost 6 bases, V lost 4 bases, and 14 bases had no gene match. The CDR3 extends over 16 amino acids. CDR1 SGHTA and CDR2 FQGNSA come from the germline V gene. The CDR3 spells CASSSQGLGARKTQYF. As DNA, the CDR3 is TGTGCCAGCAGCTCCCAAGGACTAGGGGCCCGAAAGACCCAGTACTTC.

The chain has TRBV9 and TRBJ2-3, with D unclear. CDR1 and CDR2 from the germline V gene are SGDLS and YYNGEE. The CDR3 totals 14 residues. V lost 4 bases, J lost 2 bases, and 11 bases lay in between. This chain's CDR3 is CASSSSITTDTQYF. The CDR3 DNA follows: TGTGCCAGCAGCTCCTCAATAACCACAGATACGCAGTATTTT.

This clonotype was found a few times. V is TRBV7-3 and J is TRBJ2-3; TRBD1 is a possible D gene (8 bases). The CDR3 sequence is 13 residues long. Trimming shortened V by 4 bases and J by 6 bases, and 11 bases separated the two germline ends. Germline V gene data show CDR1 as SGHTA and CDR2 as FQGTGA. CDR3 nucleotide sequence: TGTGCCAGCAGCTCACAGGGGGGGGATACGCAGTATTTT. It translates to CASSSQGGDTQYF.

The chain's CDR3 is CSARGRGSNQPQHF. The CDR3 nucleotides read TGCAGTGCTAGAGGACGGGGGAGCAATCAGCCCCAGCATTTT. V gene TRBV20-1 combines with J gene TRBJ1-5, with D possibly matching TRBD1 (5 bases). CDR3 length equals 14 residues. Trimming took 1 base from V and 1 from J, leaving 8 bases between them. The germline CDR1 and CDR2 sequences are DFQATT and SNEGSKA (reference sequence).

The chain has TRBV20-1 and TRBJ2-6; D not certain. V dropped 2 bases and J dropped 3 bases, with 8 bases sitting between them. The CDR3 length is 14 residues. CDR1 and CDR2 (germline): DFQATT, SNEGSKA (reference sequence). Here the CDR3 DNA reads TGCAGTGCTAGATGGTTTAGTGGGGCCAACGTCCTGACTTTC. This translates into CSARWFSGANVLTF.

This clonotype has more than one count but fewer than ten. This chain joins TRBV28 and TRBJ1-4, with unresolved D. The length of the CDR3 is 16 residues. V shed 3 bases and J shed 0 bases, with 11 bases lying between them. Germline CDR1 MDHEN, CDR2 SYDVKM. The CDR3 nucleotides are TGTGCCAGCAGTTTTAAGTTGGGAGCAACTAATGAAAAACTGTTTTTT. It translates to CASSFKLGATNEKLFF.

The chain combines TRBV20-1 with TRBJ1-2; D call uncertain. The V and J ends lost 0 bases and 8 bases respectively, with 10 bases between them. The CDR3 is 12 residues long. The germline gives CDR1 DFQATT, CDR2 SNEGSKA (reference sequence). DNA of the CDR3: TGCAGTGCTAGAGATCTCCAGCCCGGCTACACCTTC. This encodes CSARDLQPGYTF.

In DNA, the CDR3 is TGTGCCAGCAGCTTAATCAGGGGGAGTTATGGCTACACCTTC. It is translated as CASSLIRGSYGYTF. The chain carries TRBV11-2 and TRBJ1-2; TRBD1 matches at 7 bases. Germline lookup yields CDR1 SGHAT and CDR2 FQNNGV. CDR3 size: 14 residues. V shed 2 bases, J shed 5 bases, and the junction held 5 bases outside the gene matches.

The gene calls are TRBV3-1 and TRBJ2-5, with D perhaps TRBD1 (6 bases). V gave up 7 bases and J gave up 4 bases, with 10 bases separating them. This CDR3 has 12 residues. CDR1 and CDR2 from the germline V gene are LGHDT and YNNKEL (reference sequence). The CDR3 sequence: CASTDRRETQYF. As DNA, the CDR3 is TGTGCCAGCACTGACAGGCGAGAGACCCAGTACTTC.

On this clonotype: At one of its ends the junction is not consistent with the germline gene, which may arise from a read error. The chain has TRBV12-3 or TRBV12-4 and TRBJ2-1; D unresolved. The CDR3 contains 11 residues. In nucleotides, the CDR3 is TGTACCAGCAGTTCCTACAATGAGCAGTTCTTC. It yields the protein CTSSSYNEQFF.

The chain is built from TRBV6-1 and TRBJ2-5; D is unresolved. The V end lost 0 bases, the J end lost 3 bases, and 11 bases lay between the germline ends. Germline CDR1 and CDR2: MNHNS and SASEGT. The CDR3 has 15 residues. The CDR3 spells CASSEALVPEETQYF. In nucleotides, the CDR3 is TGTGCCAGCAGTGAAGCGTTGGTTCCCGAAGAGACCCAGTACTTC.

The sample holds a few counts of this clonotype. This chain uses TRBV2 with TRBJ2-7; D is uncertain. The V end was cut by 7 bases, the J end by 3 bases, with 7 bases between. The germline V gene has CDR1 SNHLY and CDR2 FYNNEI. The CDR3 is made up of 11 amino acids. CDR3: CASNEGYEQYF. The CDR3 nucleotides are TGTGCCAGCAACGAAGGCTACGAGCAGTACTTC. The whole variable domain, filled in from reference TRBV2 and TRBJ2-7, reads EPEVTQTPSHQVTQMGQEVILRCVPISNHLYFYWYRQILGQKVEFLVSFYNNEISEKSEIFDDQFSVERPDGSNFTLKIRSTKLEDSAMYFCASNEGYEQYFGPGTRLTVT.

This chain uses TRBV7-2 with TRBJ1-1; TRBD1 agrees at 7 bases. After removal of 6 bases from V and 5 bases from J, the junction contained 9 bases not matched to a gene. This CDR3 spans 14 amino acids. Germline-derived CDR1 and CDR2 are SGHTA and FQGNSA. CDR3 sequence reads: CASSSRQGETEAFF. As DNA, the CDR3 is TGTGCCAGCAGTTCCCGACAGGGAGAAACTGAAGCTTTCTTT.

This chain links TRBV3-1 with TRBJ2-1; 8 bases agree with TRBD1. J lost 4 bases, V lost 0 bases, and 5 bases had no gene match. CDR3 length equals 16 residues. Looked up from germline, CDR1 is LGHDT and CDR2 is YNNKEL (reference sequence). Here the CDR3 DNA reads TGTGCCAGCAGCCAAGATAGGGACAGGTTTTACAATGAGCAGTTCTTC. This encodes CASSQDRDRFYNEQFF.

The CDR3 reads CASRPPGQYLSPLHF. For the CDR3, the DNA is TGTGCCAGCAGACCACCGGGACAGTACCTTTCACCCCTCCACTTT. The rearrangement uses TRBV6-6 and TRBJ1-6; TRBD1 matches 7 bases. CDR1 and CDR2 (germline): MNHNY, SVGAGI (reference sequence). This CDR3 region has 15 residues. The trim removed 6 bases at V and 9 bases at J, leaving 11 bases unmatched.

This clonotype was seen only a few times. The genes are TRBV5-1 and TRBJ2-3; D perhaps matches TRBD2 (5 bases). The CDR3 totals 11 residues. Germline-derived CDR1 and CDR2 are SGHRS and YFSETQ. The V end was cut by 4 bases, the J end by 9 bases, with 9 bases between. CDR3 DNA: TGCGCCAGCAGCGAGGACTTCACGCAGTATTTT. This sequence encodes CASSEDFTQYF.